The source of this T cell receptor (beta chain) is a study of T cell repertoires in cytomegalovirus infection (dated by TCRdb to about 2019). At the level of the whole study: The HLA type of each donor mattered for the analysis, because public TCR beta signatures pointed to carriage of CMV infection along with the matching HLA type.

This clonotype was counted many times. Its antigen remains undetermined. No base-level quality is on record; no much larger clone is a single base apart. The paper's findings and limits, for the study overall: In both this cohort and an independent cohort of 350 or so donors, the cumulative frequency of public TCR beta family members distinguished carriers of CMV infection plus the relevant HLA type. The ex vivo response was dominated by HLA-C-restricted CMV-specific TCR beta clonotypes, and the single most frequent clonotype in two of eight donors was supplied by these HLA-C-restricted clonotypes.

Instrument on record: Illumina HiSeq 1500. The public reads were reprocessed in TCRdb via fastp at Q25 and MiXCR, keeping in-frame beta chains. When rows share a CDR3 protein, they turn into one entry using the most common DNA and genes. Across this sample there are almost 500,000 distinct CDR3 sequences, with 10% to 12% seen only once. The ten largest clonotypes hold 10% of the sample. CDR1 SGDLS and CDR2 YYNGEE are derived from the germline V gene. The CDR3 goes from the cysteine to the phenylalanine over 15 residues. Left in the record is the CDR3 DNA by itself, 45 bases read in frame from the first base. Trimming removed 2 bases from V and 3 bases from J; the gene matches leave 4 bases unexplained.

Input material: PBMCs. The sequence is built from TRBV9 and TRBJ2-1; a stretch of 8 junction bases matches TRBD2. The source is a human donor in good health (CMV status not recorded). Some clones in this sample may be carry-over from other donors' samples. The DNA is as follows: TGTGCCAGCAGCGTCGGTAGCGGGATCTACAATGAGCAGTTCTTC. Protein translation: CASSVGSGIYNEQFF.